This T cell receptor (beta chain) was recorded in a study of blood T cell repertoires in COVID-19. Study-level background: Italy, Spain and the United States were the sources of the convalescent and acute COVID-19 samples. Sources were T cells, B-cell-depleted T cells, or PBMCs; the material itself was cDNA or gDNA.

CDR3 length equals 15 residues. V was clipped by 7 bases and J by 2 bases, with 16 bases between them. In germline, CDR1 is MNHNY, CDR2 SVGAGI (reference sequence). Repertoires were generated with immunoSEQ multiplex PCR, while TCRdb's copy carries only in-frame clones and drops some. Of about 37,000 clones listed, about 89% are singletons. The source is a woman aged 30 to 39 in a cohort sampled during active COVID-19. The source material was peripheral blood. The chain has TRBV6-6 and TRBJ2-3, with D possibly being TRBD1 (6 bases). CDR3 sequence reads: CASTDFGQYTDTQYF. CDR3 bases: TGTGCCAGCACCGACTTTGGACAGTACACAGATACGCAGTATTTT.